One sample yielded the 14 T cell receptor beta chains listed below, sequenced in a study of T cell changes during pregnancy in multiple sclerosis. The assay was immunoSEQ multiplex PCR, and TCRdb's table has in-frame clones only and misses some. In the table there are about 40,000 clones, 70% to 90% of which are singletons. This specimen was CD4+ T cells from peripheral blood mononuclear cells, taken before pregnancy. These TCRs come from a female donor with multiple sclerosis, enrolled in a pregnancy study.

The chain combines TRBV18 with TRBJ1-1, with 9 bases fitting TRBD1. With 2 bases clipped from V and 10 bases from J, the junction kept 8 bases outside the gene matches. This CDR3 region has 14 residues. CDR1 and CDR2 (germline): KGHSH, LQKENI. The CDR3, as DNA: TGTGCCAGCTCACCAGTGGGACAGGGCTTTGGAGCTTTCTTT. Protein: CASSPVGQGFGAFF.

This chain links TRBV28 with TRBJ1-2, with D possibly being TRBD1 (6 bases). The germline gives CDR1 MDHEN, CDR2 SYDVKM. This CDR3 region has 12 residues. The V gene lost 9 bases and the J gene lost 8 bases, with 16 bases spanning the gap. The CDR3 sequence: CASRQGLGGYTF. CDR3 DNA: TGTGCCAGTCGGCAGGGGCTAGGGGGCTACACCTTC.

The V and J genes are TRBV4-2 and TRBJ2-5; 9 bases are a match to TRBD2. The DNA end favors TRBJ2-7, so the J call may be wrong. The CDR3 runs to 19 residues. Germline loops: CDR1 LGHNA, CDR2 YNFKEQ. The CDR3 region is CASSPVFRGSGGRTYEQYF. The CDR3 nucleotides read TGTGCCAGCAGCCCTGTGTTTCGAGGGAGCGGGGGGAGAACCTACGAGCAGTACTTC.

The chain recombines TRBV7-2 with TRBJ2-1; a weak D match, TRBD1 (6 bases). Germline-derived CDR1 and CDR2 are SGHTA and FQGNSA. V was clipped by 1 base and J by 8 bases, with 18 bases between them. The CDR3 extends over 16 amino acids. This CDR3 reads CASSLEGVREGHEQFF. The CDR3 nucleotides are TGTGCCAGCAGCTTAGAGGGGGTTCGAGAGGGCCATGAGCAGTTCTTC. The whole variable domain, filled in from reference TRBV7-2 and TRBJ2-1, reads GAGVSQSPSNKVTEKGKDVELRCDPISGHTALYWYRQSLGQGLEFLIYFQGNSAPDKSGLPSDRFSAERTGGSVSTLTIQRTQQEDSAVYLCASSLEGVREGHEQFFGPGTRLTVL.

This clone was detected a few times. This sequence joins TRBV6-1 and TRBJ1-6; a weak D match, TRBD1 (6 bases). Germline CDR1 MNHNS, CDR2 SASEGT. The ends were cut back, 8 bases at V and 11 bases at J, with 16 bases in the middle. The CDR3 is made up of 13 amino acids. CDR3 sequence: CASLPFNRAPLHF. CDR3 coding DNA: TGTGCCAGCCTCCCGTTTAACAGGGCACCCCTCCACTTT.

V usage is TRBV6-5 and J usage is TRBJ1-5; possible D gene TRBD1, 5 bases. Trimming took 6 bases from V and 2 from J, leaving 14 bases between them. The CDR3 loop spans 15 amino acids. Germline CDR1 reads MNHEY; CDR2 reads SVGAGI. Written as DNA, the CDR3 is TGTGCCAGCAGCCCGGGGAGGGGCGGCAATCAGCCCCAGCATTTT. Translating gives CASSPGRGGNQPQHF.

The chain links TRBV28 to TRBJ1-4; 7 bases are shared with TRBD1. Germline CDR1 and CDR2: MDHEN and SYDVKM. The CDR3 sequence is 13 residues long. With V trimmed by 8 bases and J by 6 bases, 6 bases remained unmatched. The CDR3 DNA is TGTGCCAGCTCCACAGGGGTGGATGAAAAACTGTTTTTT. It yields the protein CASSTGVDEKLFF. Filled out from reference TRBV28 and TRBJ1-4, the complete variable domain reads DVKVTQSSRYLVKRTGEKVFLECVQDMDHENMFWYRQDPGLGLRLIYFSYDVKMKEKGDIPEGYSVSREKKERFSLILESASTNQTSMYLCASSTGVDEKLFFGSGTQLSVL.

The genes are TRBV7-9 and TRBJ1-2; D not certain. This CDR3 has 18 amino acids. The germline V and J ends were trimmed by 2 bases and 1 base, with 20 bases remaining between them. Germline lookup yields CDR1 SEHNR and CDR2 FQNEAQ (reference sequence). The CDR3 bases are TGTGCCAGCAGCTTACGAGGAGGAGGCCACGGCTTTAACTATGGCTACACCTTC. Encoded protein: CASSLRGGGHGFNYGYTF.

This sequence joins TRBV9 and TRBJ2-3; TRBD1 matches 9 bases. CDR1 and CDR2 from the germline V gene are SGDLS and YYNGEE. The CDR3 is 15 residues long. Germline trimming cut 0 bases from V and 1 base from J; bases unmatched to any gene: 0. The CDR3 bases are TGTGCCAGCAGCGTAGGGACAGGGGGCACAGATACGCAGTATTTT. Residues: CASSVGTGGTDTQYF.

The V call is TRBV7-2, the J call TRBJ2-6; 7 bases are shared with TRBD2. The trim removed 2 bases at V and 2 bases at J, leaving 3 bases unmatched. The CDR3 has 16 residues. CDR1 and CDR2 from the germline V gene are SGHTA and FQGNSA. In DNA, the CDR3 is TGTGCCAGCAGCTTAAGGGGAGGGGCTGGGGCCAACGTCCTGACTTTC. Translation gives CASSLRGGAGANVLTF. Supplemented by reference TRBV7-2 and TRBJ2-6, the full variable domain reads GAGVSQSPSNKVTEKGKDVELRCDPISGHTALYWYRQSLGQGLEFLIYFQGNSAPDKSGLPSDRFSAERTGGSVSTLTIQRTQQEDSAVYLCASSLRGGAGANVLTFGAGSRLTVL.

The V gene is TRBV4-1, the J gene TRBJ1-1; TRBD1 agrees at 7 bases. Germline CDR1 and CDR2: MGHRA and YSYEKL. Trimming at V came to 10 bases and at J to 0 bases, leaving 11 bases not matched to a gene. This CDR3 comprises 15 residues. CDR3 residues: CATGTAVGVNTEAFF. The CDR3 DNA is TGCGCCACCGGGACAGCGGTGGGGGTGAACACTGAAGCTTTCTTT.

A few counts support this clone. The V and J genes are TRBV5-1 and TRBJ1-2, with D possibly TRBD1 on 6 matching bases. Germline V gives CDR1 SGHRS, CDR2 YFSETQ. The CDR3 sequence is 15 residues long. V was cut by 0 bases and J by 1 base, with 10 bases left in between. The CDR3, as DNA: TGCGCCAGCAGCTTGGATGGACAGAGTAACTATGGCTACACCTTC. Its protein is CASSLDGQSNYGYTF.

The gene calls are TRBV5-1 and TRBJ2-5, with D perhaps matching TRBD1 (5 bases). V was trimmed by 0 bases and J by 5 bases, leaving 8 bases between them. In germline, CDR1 is SGHRS, CDR2 YFSETQ. CDR3 length: 13 amino acids. The CDR3 loop is CASSLGSGETQYF. The CDR3 DNA reads TGCGCCAGCAGCTTGGGATCAGGGGAGACCCAGTACTTC.

This sequence joins TRBV6-6 and TRBJ1-1; TRBD1 is a possible D gene (5 bases). Trimming pared 5 bases from V and 8 bases from J, leaving 18 bases between. Germline values: CDR1 MNHNY, CDR2 SVGAGI (reference sequence). The CDR3 spans 14 residues. The CDR3 sequence: CASSLQEGNWEAFF. CDR3 DNA sequence: TGTGCCAGCAGTCTACAGGAGGGAAATTGGGAAGCTTTCTTT.